This TCR beta chain was captured by sequencing in a study of CD8 T cells in ankylosing spondylitis. In the case of this clonotype: As yet, its antigen is unknown.

Germline CDR1 SGHNT, CDR2 YENEEA. Trimming removed 1 base from V and 3 bases from J, with 13 bases in between. The CDR3 is 17 residues long. Study-wide results and limits: Clones linked to disease were reported to show significant enrichment in matched ankylosing spondylitis synovial fluid. Disease-linked clones bore a CD8+ phenotype and were relatively rare in peripheral blood. Ankylosing spondylitis blood appeared to carry a characteristic TCR beta motif of roughly eight highly homologous variants. In the blood and synovial fluid of reactive arthritis, some motif variants had been previously reported.

Molecular-barcoded quantitative 5'-RACE produced these TCR beta libraries. TCRdb itself ran the 5' RACE reads through MiXCR, one entry per CDR3 protein. Here the sample spans about 420,000 distinct CDR3 sequences, about a fifth being singletons. Source material: blood, either unsorted or a sorted T cell fraction (not recorded which). The rearrangement uses TRBV11-3 and TRBJ1-6, with no clear D. This receptor was taken from a male donor with ankylosing spondylitis. For the CDR3, the DNA is TGTGCCAGCAGCTTAGTCTCAAGCAGGCGCTATAATTCACCCCTCCACTTT. Translated, it gives CASSLVSSRRYNSPLHF.